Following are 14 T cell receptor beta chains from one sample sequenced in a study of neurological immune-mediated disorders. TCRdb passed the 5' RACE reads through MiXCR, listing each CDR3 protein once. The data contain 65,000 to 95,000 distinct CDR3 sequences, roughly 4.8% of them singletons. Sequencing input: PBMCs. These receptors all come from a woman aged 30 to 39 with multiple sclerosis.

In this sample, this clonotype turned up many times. Here the CDR3 reads CAISEGTGGLETQYF. The CDR3 DNA reads as TGTGCCATCAGTGAAGGAACGGGGGGCTTGGAGACCCAGTACTTC. The V gene is TRBV10-3, the J gene TRBJ2-5; tentative D call: TRBD2 (7 bases). Per germline, CDR1 ENHRY and CDR2 SYGVKD. The V end was cut by 3 bases, the J end by 5 bases, with 16 bases between. This CDR3 region has 15 residues.

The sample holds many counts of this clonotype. The CDR3 protein is CSARAPPGLAVTGNEQFF. In DNA form, the CDR3 reads TGCAGTGCTAGAGCTCCCCCAGGTCTAGCGGTAACAGGGAATGAGCAGTTCTTC. The chain carries TRBV20-1 and TRBJ2-1; D perhaps matches TRBD2 (7 bases). Between the trimmed V and J ends, which lost 1 base and 7 bases, there was a span of 26 bases. Germline V gives CDR1 DFQATT, CDR2 SNEGSKA (reference sequence). There are 18 residues in the CDR3.

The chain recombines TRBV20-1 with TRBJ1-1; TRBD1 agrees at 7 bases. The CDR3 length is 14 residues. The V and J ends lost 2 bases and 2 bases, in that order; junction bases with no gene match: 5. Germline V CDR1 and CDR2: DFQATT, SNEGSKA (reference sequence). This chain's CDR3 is CSARLQGVNTEAFF. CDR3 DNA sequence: TGCAGTGCTAGACTCCAGGGGGTAAACACTGAAGCTTTCTTT.

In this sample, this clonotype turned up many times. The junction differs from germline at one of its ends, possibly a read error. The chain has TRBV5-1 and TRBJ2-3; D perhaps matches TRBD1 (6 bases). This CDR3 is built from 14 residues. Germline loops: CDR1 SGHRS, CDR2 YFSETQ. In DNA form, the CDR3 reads TGTGCCAGCAGCTTAGGGACAAGCACAGATACGCAGTATTTT. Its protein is CASSLGTSTDTQYF.

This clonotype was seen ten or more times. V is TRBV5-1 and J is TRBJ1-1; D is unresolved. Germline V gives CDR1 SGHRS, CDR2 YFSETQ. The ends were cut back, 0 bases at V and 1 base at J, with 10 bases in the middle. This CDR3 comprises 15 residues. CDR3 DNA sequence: TGCGCCAGCAGCTTGGGAGGCGGGAAGAACACTGAAGCTTTCTTT. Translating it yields CASSLGGGKNTEAFF.

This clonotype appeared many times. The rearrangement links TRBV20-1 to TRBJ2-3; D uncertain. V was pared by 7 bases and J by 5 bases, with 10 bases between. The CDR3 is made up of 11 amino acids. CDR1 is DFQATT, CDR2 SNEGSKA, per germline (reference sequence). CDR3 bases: TGCAGTGGAAAGGGAATAGATACGCAGTATTTT. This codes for CSGKGIDTQYF.

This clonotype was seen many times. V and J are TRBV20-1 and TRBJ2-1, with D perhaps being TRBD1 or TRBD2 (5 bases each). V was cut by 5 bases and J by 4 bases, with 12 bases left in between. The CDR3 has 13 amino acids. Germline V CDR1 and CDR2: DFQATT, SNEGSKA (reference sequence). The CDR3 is CSASGTEYNEQFF. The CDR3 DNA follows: TGCAGTGCTTCCGGGACCGAGTACAATGAGCAGTTCTTC.

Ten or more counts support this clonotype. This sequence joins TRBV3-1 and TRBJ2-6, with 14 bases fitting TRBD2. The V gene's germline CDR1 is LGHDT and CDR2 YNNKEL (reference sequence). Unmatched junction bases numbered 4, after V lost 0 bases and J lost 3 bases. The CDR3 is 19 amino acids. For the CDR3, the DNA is TGTGCCAGCAGCCAAGAGGCCGGACTAGCGGGAGGTGGGGCCAACGTCCTGACTTTC. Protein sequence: CASSQEAGLAGGGANVLTF.

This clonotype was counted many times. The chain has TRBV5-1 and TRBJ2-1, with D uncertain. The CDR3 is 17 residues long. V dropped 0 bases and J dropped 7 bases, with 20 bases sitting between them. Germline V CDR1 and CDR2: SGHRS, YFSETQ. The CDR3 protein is CASSLAYSSNLANEQFF. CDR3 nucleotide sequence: TGCGCCAGCAGCTTGGCCTATAGCTCCAACCTCGCGAATGAGCAGTTCTTC.

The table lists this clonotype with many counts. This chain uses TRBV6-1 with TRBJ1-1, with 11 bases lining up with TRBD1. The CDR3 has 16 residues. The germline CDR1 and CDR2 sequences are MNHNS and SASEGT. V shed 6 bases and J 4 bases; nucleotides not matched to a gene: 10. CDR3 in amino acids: CASRSGQGAIGTEAFF. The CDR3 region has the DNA TGTGCCAGCAGATCCGGACAGGGGGCTATTGGCACTGAAGCTTTCTTT.

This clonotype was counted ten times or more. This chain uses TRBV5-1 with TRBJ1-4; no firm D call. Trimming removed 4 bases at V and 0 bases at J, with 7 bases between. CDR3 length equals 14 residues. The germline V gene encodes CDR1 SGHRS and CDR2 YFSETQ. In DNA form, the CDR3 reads TGCGCCAGCAGCCCCACCTCAACTAATGAAAAACTGTTTTTT. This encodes CASSPTSTNEKLFF.

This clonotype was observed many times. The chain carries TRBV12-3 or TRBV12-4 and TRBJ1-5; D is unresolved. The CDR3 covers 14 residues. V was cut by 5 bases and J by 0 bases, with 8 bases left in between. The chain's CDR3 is CASSLRSSNQPQHF. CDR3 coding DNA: TGTGCCAGCAGTCTCAGGAGTAGCAATCAGCCCCAGCATTTT.

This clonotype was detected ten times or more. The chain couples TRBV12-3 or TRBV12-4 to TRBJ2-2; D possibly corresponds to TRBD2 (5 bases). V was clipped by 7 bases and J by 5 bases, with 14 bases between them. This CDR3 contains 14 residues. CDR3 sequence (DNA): TGTGCCAGCAACGGGCTAGGCGGGACCGGGGAGCTGTTTTTT. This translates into CASNGLGGTGELFF.

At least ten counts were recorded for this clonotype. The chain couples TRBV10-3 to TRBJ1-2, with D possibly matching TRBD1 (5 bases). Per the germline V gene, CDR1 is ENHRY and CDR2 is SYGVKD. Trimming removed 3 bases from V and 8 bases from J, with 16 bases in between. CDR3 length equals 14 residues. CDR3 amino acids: CAISDLPDEGGYTF. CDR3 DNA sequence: TGTGCCATCAGTGACCTCCCCGATGAGGGGGGCTACACCTTC.